This entry features one T cell receptor beta chain sequence. Its target is not known. Produced via immunoSEQ multiplex PCR; TCRdb's table is partial and in-frame only. This table has about 220,000 clones, 85% to 95% appearing once. The entry originates in a study of T cell responses to AZD1222 COVID-19 vaccine. Study-level findings and limits: Following two doses of AZD1222, Spike-specific TCR breadth and depth rose. Unmutated regions of variants are reportedly targeted by nearly half of spike-specific TCRs. Donor demographics were predominantly white British with a female majority; clonal diversity may be underestimated.

The CDR3 totals 14 residues. Germline values: CDR1 SGHTA, CDR2 FQGNSA. Trimming stripped 4 bases from V and 4 bases from J, with 13 bases between. This TCR was recovered from an adult in good health. This chain joins TRBV7-2 and TRBJ1-2, with D unresolved. The source material was peripheral blood, sampled on day 0 of MenACWY control vaccination. CDR3 coding DNA: TGTGCCAGCAGCTCGACGGCCTACCTCTATGGCTACACCTTC. This sequence encodes CASSSTAYLYGYTF.